This paragraph reports one T cell receptor (beta chain). This entry is derived from a study of blood T cell repertoires in COVID-19. Across the study: Samples representing acute and convalescent COVID-19 were sourced from the United States, Italy and Spain. In each case, the material was cDNA or gDNA derived from T cells, B-cell-depleted T cells, or PBMCs.

The germline V gene encodes CDR1 LGHDT and CDR2 YNNKEL (reference sequence). The CDR3 length is 11 residues. Trimming removed 7 bases from V and 5 bases from J, with 8 bases in between. Original processing notes: Reference gene primer amplification gave estimated nucleated cell counts. Assay used: immunoSEQ multiplex PCR; TCRdb lists only in-frame clones, some missing. For V, J and clone size, that table is used; D and trimming come from the DNA. The data hold under 100,000 clones, with around four fifths observed a single time. The rearrangement joins TRBV3-1 (or the pseudogene TRBV3-2) to TRBJ2-5; no reliable D call. The sequence came from a man between 45 and 60 years old with acute or convalescent COVID-19. The specimen was peripheral blood. This CDR3 is CASNPRETQYF. In nucleotides, the CDR3 is TGTGCCAGCAACCCCCGGGAGACCCAGTACTTC.